Below, one T cell receptor (beta chain) is given with its context. The data originate from a study of cytomegalovirus exposure and HLA in healthy donors. This CDR3 has 17 residues. Germline assignment: CDR1 SGHDN and CDR2 FVKESK. Trimming cost V 1 base and J 9 bases, with 23 bases left between them. The method was immunoSEQ multiplex PCR; TCRdb's version includes in-frame clones alone and lacks a portion of them. The sample has approximately 60,000 clones, 92% seen once. The chain couples TRBV14 to TRBJ2-3, with D perhaps TRBD1 (6 bases). This TCR derives from a young woman in good health and CMV-seronegative. Sequenced: PBMCs. The CDR3 loop reads CASSQVPGTYIGVTQYF. The CDR3 nucleotides read TGTGCCAGCAGCCAAGTTCCCGGGACATACATAGGAGTCACGCAGTATTTT.